These 14 T cell receptor beta chains were sequenced from one sample in a study of human T cells and chemical hapten exposure. Time point meaning: pre-sensitization, week 0. The treatment here: therapeutic diphenylcyclopropenone sensitization with weekly scalp DPC. TCRdb reprocessed the RACE reads with MiXCR, giving one entry per CDR3 protein. The table lists about 350,000 distinct CDR3 sequences, 5.5% of them singletons. This sample comprised whole blood, obtained in connection with sensitization to the hapten diphenylcyclopropenone (DPC). These receptors came from a woman between 18 and 29 years old with alopecia areata. Some clones in this sample may be carry-over from other donors' samples.

This rearrangement joins TRBV4-2 to TRBJ1-6; D remains ambiguous. This CDR3 region has 16 residues. From germline, CDR1 is LGHNA and CDR2 YNFKEQ. The V end lost 0 bases, the J end lost 6 bases, and 12 bases lay between the germline ends. CDR3 nucleotides: TGTGCCAGCAGCCAAGAGAACAGCCGATCTAATTCACCCCTCCACTTT. Protein sequence: CASSQENSRSNSPLHF.

The rearrangement joins TRBV18 to TRBJ2-5; D unclear. CDR3 length equals 16 residues. CDR1 and CDR2 (germline): KGHSH, LQKENI. The V and J ends lost 2 bases and 0 bases respectively, with 13 bases between them. The CDR3 sequence: CASSPNSRQNQETQYF. The CDR3 nucleotides are TGTGCCAGCTCACCAAACTCTCGACAAAACCAAGAGACCCAGTACTTC. The full variable domain, rest sourced from reference TRBV18 and TRBJ2-5, is NAGVMQNPRHLVRRRGQEARLRCSPMKGHSHVYWYRQLPEEGLKFMVYLQKENIIDESGMPKERFSAEFPKEGPSILRIQQVVRGDSAAYFCASSPNSRQNQETQYFGPGTRLLVL.

This clonotype occurred a few times. This chain uses TRBV7-2 with TRBJ1-2; 9 nucleotides align to TRBD1. Trimming at V came to 1 base and at J to 5 bases, leaving 5 bases not matched to a gene. This CDR3 has 15 amino acids. The germline V gene encodes CDR1 SGHTA and CDR2 FQGNSA. CDR3 sequence reads: CASSLEGTGSYGYTF. The CDR3 coding sequence is TGTGCCAGCAGCTTAGAAGGGACAGGGAGTTATGGCTACACCTTC. Drawing the rest from reference TRBV7-2 and TRBJ1-2, the complete variable domain is GAGVSQSPSNKVTEKGKDVELRCDPISGHTALYWYRQSLGQGLEFLIYFQGNSAPDKSGLPSDRFSAERTGGSVSTLTIQRTQQEDSAVYLCASSLEGTGSYGYTFGSGTRLTVV.

This clonotype showed up just a few times. The chain is built from TRBV27 and TRBJ1-1; D unclear. The germline V gene has CDR1 MNHEY and CDR2 SMNVEV (reference sequence). The V end was cut by 5 bases, the J end by 1 base, with 17 bases between. This CDR3 has 16 amino acids. The CDR3 reads CASSAATESANTEAFF. The CDR3 nucleotides read TGTGCCAGCAGTGCCGCGACGGAAAGCGCGAACACTGAAGCTTTCTTT.

In its sample, this clonotype was seen a few times. This rearrangement joins TRBV6-2 or TRBV6-3 to TRBJ1-1; D is unresolved. Trimming took off 4 bases at V and 1 base at J, with 13 bases between the two ends. The V gene's germline CDR1 is MNHEY and CDR2 SVGEGT. The CDR3 totals 15 residues. CDR3 in amino acids: CASSSHHVGNTEAFF. CDR3 sequence (DNA): TGTGCCAGCAGTTCTCATCACGTCGGGAACACTGAAGCTTTCTTT.

In its sample, this clonotype was seen many times. The chain is built from TRBV28 and TRBJ1-6; 10 bases align to TRBD1. CDR3 length equals 16 residues. Per germline, CDR1 MDHEN and CDR2 SYDVKM. The J segment lost 7 bases and the V segment lost 6 bases, leaving 9 bases of the junction unmatched. Here the CDR3 reads CASRGGGTGVNSPLHF. The DNA of the CDR3 is TGTGCCAGCAGAGGGGGAGGGACAGGGGTAAATTCACCCCTCCACTTT.

The table lists this clonotype with a few counts. This chain connects TRBV29-1 to TRBJ2-5; a possible D gene is TRBD2 (5 bases). CDR1 and CDR2 (germline): SQVTM, ANQGSEA. Trimming took 4 bases from V and 4 from J, leaving 10 bases between them. There are 12 residues in the CDR3. The chain's CDR3 is CSVAIGRETQYF. Here the CDR3 DNA reads TGCAGCGTTGCAATAGGGAGAGAGACCCAGTACTTC.

This clonotype was recorded many times. The chain recombines TRBV4-1 with TRBJ1-1; D not resolved. V shed 0 bases and J shed 3 bases, with 5 bases lying between them. Per germline, CDR1 MGHRA and CDR2 YSYEKL. This CDR3 has 13 residues. The CDR3 DNA is TGCGCCAGCAGCCAAGAGAGGGACACTGAAGCTTTCTTT. Translation gives CASSQERDTEAFF.

This clonotype showed up many times. The chain has TRBV5-1 and TRBJ1-5; TRBD1 matches at 10 bases. The V segment lost 4 bases and the J segment 6 bases; nucleotides outside the gene matches: 22. CDR3 length: 20 residues. In germline, CDR1 is SGHRS, CDR2 YFSETQ. CDR3 sequence (DNA): TGCGCCAGCAGCCAACCAAGCCCCCGGGACAGGGGCCGCCCCGGTCAGCCCCAGCATTTT. Amino acid sequence: CASSQPSPRDRGRPGQPQHF.

There are a few counts of this clonotype. The chain has TRBV2 and TRBJ2-3; 9 nucleotides align to TRBD2. The CDR3 runs 18 residues. The germline V gene encodes CDR1 SNHLY and CDR2 FYNNEI. V lost 3 bases and J lost 0; bases outside the gene matches: 10. This CDR3 is CASSDLLAGETSTDTQYF. In DNA, the CDR3 is TGTGCCAGCAGTGATCTGTTAGCGGGGGAGACTAGCACAGATACGCAGTATTTT.

The chain combines TRBV7-2 with TRBJ2-2; D possibly matches TRBD1 or TRBD2 (5 bases each). Between the trimmed V and J ends, which lost 3 bases and 4 bases, there was a span of 12 bases. Germline lookup yields CDR1 SGHTA and CDR2 FQGNSA. This CDR3 contains 15 residues. The CDR3 DNA follows: TGTGCCAGCAGCTTGGGGACCACAACCACCGGGGAGCTGTTTTTT. Amino acids: CASSLGTTTTGELFF.

This clonotype was picked up many times. This sequence joins TRBV7-2 and TRBJ2-3; D not resolved. Germline CDR1 SGHTA, CDR2 FQGNSA. The CDR3 is made up of 11 amino acids. The V end lost 1 base, the J end lost 7 bases, and 3 bases lay between the germline ends. CDR3 loop: CASSLENTQYF. The CDR3 DNA follows: TGTGCCAGCAGCTTAGAAAATACGCAGTATTTT.

This clonotype appeared a few times. The genes are TRBV12-3 or TRBV12-4 and TRBJ2-2, with D tentatively TRBD2 (7 bases). The CDR3 covers 14 residues. The ends were cut back, 8 bases at V and 4 bases at J, with 14 bases in the middle. CDR3 residues: CASGRGRATGELFF. For the CDR3, the DNA is TGTGCCAGCGGGAGGGGGAGGGCCACCGGGGAGCTGTTTTTT.

A remark on this clonotype: Just one base apart from a much larger clone, this may be a read error. This chain connects TRBV19 to TRBJ2-4; possible D gene TRBD1, 6 bases. This CDR3 is built from 15 residues. The germline gives CDR1 LNHDA, CDR2 SQIVND (reference sequence). The DNA of the CDR3 is TGTGCCTGTAGTATCGAGGGGGAAAGTACCGTCATTCAGTACTTC. As protein: CACSIEGESTVIQYF. The full variable domain, with the rest looked up from reference TRBV19 and TRBJ2-4, is DGGITQSPKYLFRKEGQNVTLSCEQNLNHDAMYWYRQDPGQGLRLIYYSQIVNDFQKGDIAEGYSVSREKKESFPLTVTSAQKNPTAFYLCACSIEGESTVIQYFGAGTRLSVL.